The entry below gives a single T cell receptor beta chain sequence along with its context. No antigen is known for it. TCRdb used MiXCR to reprocess the reads, holding one entry per CDR3 protein. The repertoire consists of 63,000 or so distinct CDR3 sequences, with around 49% occurring once and the leading ten covering roughly 2.1%. The data are from a study of type 1 regulatory T cells. As for the study in general: T-allo10 is an in vitro-generated, Tr1-enriched CD4 T cell product specific for alloantigen. Findings and caveats of the study: Tr1 cells had a more restricted TCR repertoire than non-Tr1 cells.

The CDR3 is made up of 15 amino acids. The J segment lost 4 bases and the V segment lost 1 base, leaving 4 bases of the junction unmatched. In germline, CDR1 is SNHLY, CDR2 FYNNEI. The chain couples TRBV2 to TRBJ1-5; TRBD1 matches 7 bases. Source material: cultured non-Tr1 T cells, either the whole culture or a sorted T cell fraction (not recorded which). The receptor was derived from a human donor in good health. The CDR3 DNA follows: TGTGCCAGCAGTGAAGGGATGACAGGGAATCAGCCCCAGCATTTT. Encoded protein: CASSEGMTGNQPQHF.